The entry below gives a single TCR beta chain sequence along with its context. The data stem from a study of human T cells and chemical hapten exposure. MiXCR, run by TCRdb on the RACE reads, gives a single entry per CDR3 protein. This sample has over 150,000 distinct CDR3 sequences, with 25% to 30% found just once. Time point noted: patch test 3, about 24 weeks after DPC sensitization. The sample's treatment: therapeutic diphenylcyclopropenone sensitization with weekly scalp DPC. Prior to application of each patch test, blood was drawn. The TCR was taken from a woman aged 18-29 years with alopecia areata. Some clones in this sample may be carry-over from other donors' samples. Sample: whole blood, taken in connection with sensitization to the hapten diphenylcyclopropenone (DPC).

Here the CDR3 reads CASSQAGNQKPQHF. CDR3 DNA: TGTGCCAGCAGCCAAGCGGGCAATCAGAAACCCCAGCATTTT. The chain carries TRBV3-1 and TRBJ1-5; D is undetermined. Between the trimmed V and J ends, which lost 1 base and 10 bases, there was a span of 14 bases. Germline V gene lookup returns CDR1 LGHDT and CDR2 YNNKEL (reference sequence). This CDR3 has 14 amino acids.